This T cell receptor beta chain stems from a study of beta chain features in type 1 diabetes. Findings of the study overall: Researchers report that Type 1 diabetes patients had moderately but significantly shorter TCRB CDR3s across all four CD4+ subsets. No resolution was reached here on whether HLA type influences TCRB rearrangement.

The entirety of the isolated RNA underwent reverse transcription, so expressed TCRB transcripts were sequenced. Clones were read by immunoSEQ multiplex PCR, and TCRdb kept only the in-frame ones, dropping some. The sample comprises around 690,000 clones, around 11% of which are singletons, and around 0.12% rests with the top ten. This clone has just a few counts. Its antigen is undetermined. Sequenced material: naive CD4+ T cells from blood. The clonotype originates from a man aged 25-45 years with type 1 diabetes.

The CDR3 DNA reads TGTGCCAGCAGGACCCCCTATGTGGGCTACACCTTC. Translation gives CASRTPYVGYTF. The V and J genes are TRBV28 and TRBJ1-2; no firm D call. Trimming left V 6 bases short and J 8 bases short, with 13 bases between. Germline V gives CDR1 MDHEN, CDR2 SYDVKM. This CDR3 is 12 amino acids long.